The 15 T cell receptor beta chains given below trace back to one sample, sequenced in a study of neurological immune-mediated disorders. Via MiXCR, TCRdb re-called the 5' RACE reads, giving one row per CDR3 protein. This table has roughly 36,000 distinct CDR3 sequences, 6% to 7.5% appearing once. Sequenced sample: CD4+ T cells from blood. All receptors derive from a man aged 50-59 years in good health.

This clonotype was seen repeatedly, ten times or more. Germline and junction disagree at one end, which may indicate a read error. The rearrangement joins TRBV20-1 to TRBJ2-7; D is undetermined. This CDR3 has 13 residues. Germline V gene sequence: CDR1 DFQATT, CDR2 SNEGSKA (reference sequence). The CDR3 region is CSASGQVPFQQCF. CDR3 nucleotides: TGCAGTGCTAGTGGTCAGGTTCCTTTCCAGCAGTGCTTC.

This clonotype has at least ten counts. The chain joins TRBV5-1 to TRBJ2-5; 11 bases are a match to TRBD1. Germline V CDR1 and CDR2: SGHRS, YFSETQ. There are 16 residues in the CDR3. V dropped 7 bases and J dropped 6; count of bases not matched to a gene: 14. The chain's CDR3 is CASRTETGTGGKTQYF. The CDR3 bases are TGCGCCAGCCGGACAGAAACAGGGACAGGGGGGAAGACCCAGTACTTC.

This clonotype occurred many times. This chain links TRBV28 with TRBJ2-1, with 7 bases fitting TRBD2. Germline CDR1 is MDHEN and CDR2 is SYDVKM. This CDR3 spans 16 amino acids. V trimming: 6 bases; J trimming: 4 bases; junction bases outside the gene matches: 12. This CDR3 reads CASSQHYSGRYNEQFF. Written as DNA, the CDR3 is TGTGCCAGCAGCCAACACTATAGCGGGCGGTACAATGAGCAGTTCTTC.

This clonotype has at least ten counts. The chain combines TRBV7-9 with TRBJ2-7, with D unclear. CDR1 and CDR2 from the germline V gene are SEHNR and FQNEAQ (reference sequence). V was trimmed by 4 bases and J by 5 bases, leaving 15 bases between them. This CDR3 has 14 residues. CDR3 loop: CASSSTAFSDEQYF. The CDR3 DNA sequence: TGTGCCAGCAGCTCTACCGCCTTTTCGGACGAGCAGTACTTC.

This clonotype was observed many times. The chain carries TRBV3-1 and TRBJ1-2; D not resolved. Trimming left V 4 bases short and J 5 bases short, with 11 bases between. The CDR3 has 13 residues. CDR1 is LGHDT and CDR2 is YNNKEL in the germline V gene (reference sequence). The DNA for the CDR3 is TGTGCCAGCAGCCTTATACAAGGGTATGGCTACACCTTC. Its protein product is CASSLIQGYGYTF. Filled out from reference TRBV3-1 and TRBJ1-2, the complete variable domain reads DTAVSQTPKYLVTQMGNDKSIKCEQNLGHDTMYWYKQDSKKFLKIMFSYNNKELIINETVPNRFSPKSPDKAHLNLHINSLELGDSAVYFCASSLIQGYGYTFGSGTRLTVV.

About this clonotype: Being one base from a much bigger clone, this may be a read error. The J gene is TRBJ2-2, the V gene TRBV5-5; tentative D call: TRBD1 (6 bases). Germline CDR1 and CDR2: SGHKS and YYEKEE (reference sequence). This CDR3 contains 16 residues. The CDR3 DNA sequence: TGTGTCAGCAGCTCGGATACAGGGACGAACACCGGGGAGCTGTTTTTT. Protein: CVSSSDTGTNTGELFF.

This clonotype was observed many times. This sequence joins TRBV3-1 and TRBJ2-1; 7 nucleotides align to TRBD1. V trimming: 4 bases; J trimming: 9 bases; junction bases outside the gene matches: 12. The germline V gene has CDR1 LGHDT and CDR2 YNNKEL (reference sequence). The CDR3 is 15 amino acids. CDR3 amino acids: CASSLKQGNRGEQFF. Here the CDR3 DNA reads TGTGCCAGCAGCCTTAAACAGGGGAACCGCGGTGAGCAGTTCTTC.

This clonotype was detected many times. The CDR3 DNA reads TGTGCCAGCAGCTTAGCCTCGGCTTCTGAAGCTTTCTTT. It encodes CASSLASASEAFF. The chain joins TRBV7-9 to TRBJ1-1; D is undetermined. V was shortened by 0 bases and J by 6 bases, with 8 bases between the two germline ends. The CDR3 runs to 13 residues. The V gene's germline CDR1 is SEHNR and CDR2 FQNEAQ (reference sequence).

This clonotype was counted ten times or more. The rearrangement uses TRBV7-8 and TRBJ2-4; D gene ambiguous. The V end lost 1 base, the J end lost 4 bases, and 17 bases lay between the germline ends. This CDR3 region has 17 residues. CDR1 and CDR2 from the germline V gene are SGHVS and FQNEAQ. Here the CDR3 reads CASSLGRPVFHKNIQYF. The CDR3 DNA is TGTGCCAGCAGCTTAGGGCGGCCGGTTTTCCATAAAAACATTCAGTACTTC.

V and J are TRBV25-1 and TRBJ2-7; 7 positions agree with TRBD1. The CDR3 spans 12 residues. Germline lookup yields CDR1 MGHDK and CDR2 SYGVNS. V was clipped by 4 bases and J by 6 bases; unmatched bases: 3. Written as DNA, the CDR3 is TGTGCCAGCAGTGTGACAGGGTCCGAGCAGTACTTC. Amino acid sequence: CASSVTGSEQYF.

This clonotype was counted at least ten times. The rearrangement links TRBV4-3 to TRBJ2-1, with D perhaps matching TRBD1 or TRBD2 (5 bases each). CDR1 and CDR2 (germline): LGHNA, YSLEER. V was pared by 1 base and J by 7 bases, with 5 bases between. The CDR3 runs to 12 residues. The CDR3 loop reads CASSQGGNEQFF. The CDR3 nucleotides read TGCGCCAGCAGCCAAGGGGGGAATGAGCAGTTCTTC.

This clonotype was picked up many times. The V call is TRBV11-2, the J call TRBJ2-3, with 11 nucleotides matching TRBD2. Germline lookup yields CDR1 SGHAT and CDR2 FQNNGV. Losses at the gene ends were 5 bases for V and 0 bases for J; bases not matched to a gene: 7. This CDR3 region has 17 residues. The CDR3 sequence: CASSPGTSGRSTDTQYF. CDR3 in DNA: TGTGCCAGCAGCCCCGGGACTAGCGGTCGTAGCACAGATACGCAGTATTTT.

This clonotype was seen many times. The CDR3 coding sequence is TGCGCCAGCAGCCTGATGAGTCGGAATAATTCACCCCTCCACTTT. It encodes CASSLMSRNNSPLHF. The gene calls are TRBV5-1 and TRBJ1-6, with D unclear. CDR3 length: 15 residues. CDR1 SGHRS and CDR2 YFSETQ come from the germline V gene. The V end lost 4 bases, the J end lost 5 bases, and 13 bases lay between the germline ends.

The J gene is TRBJ2-1, the V gene TRBV9; D is possibly TRBD2 (5 bases). This CDR3 has 14 residues. From germline, CDR1 is SGDLS and CDR2 YYNGEE. The V end was cut by 6 bases, the J end by 4 bases, with 14 bases between. CDR3 sequence reads: CASNARDRYNEQFF. The CDR3 bases are TGTGCCAGCAACGCCCGGGATCGTTACAATGAGCAGTTCTTC.

This clonotype came up many times. This chain links TRBV21-1 with TRBJ2-2; no check of the table's D call, TRBD2, against the DNA was made. TRBV21-1 is a documented pseudogene. There are 18 residues in the CDR3. CDR3: CASSPRLAGGPYTGELFF. Here the CDR3 DNA reads TGTGCCAGCAGCCCTCGACTAGCGGGAGGGCCGTACACCGGGGAGCTGTTTTTT.